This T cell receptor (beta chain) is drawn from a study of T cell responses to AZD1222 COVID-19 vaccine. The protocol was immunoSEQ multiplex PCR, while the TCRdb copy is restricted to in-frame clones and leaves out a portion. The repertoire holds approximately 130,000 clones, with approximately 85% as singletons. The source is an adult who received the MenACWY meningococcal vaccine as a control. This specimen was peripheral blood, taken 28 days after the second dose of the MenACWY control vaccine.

The CDR3 DNA is TGTGCCAGCAGCCCCGGGACAGGGGACCCTCACACTGAAGCTTTCTTT. Translated, it gives CASSPGTGDPHTEAFF. The chain employs TRBV5-6 and TRBJ1-1; 10 bases fit TRBD1. The CDR3 runs to 16 residues. Germline V gene data show CDR1 as SGHDT and CDR2 as YYEEEE. Trimming removed 4 bases from V and 3 bases from J; junction bases left unmatched: 9.